This record looks at one TCR beta chain sequence and its context. As yet, its antigen is unknown. This sample was included in a study of cytomegalovirus exposure and HLA in healthy donors. Across the study: Earlier sequencing of approximately 200 million T cells yielded 90 million to 140 million unique TCR beta sequences.

Those who donated were healthy bone marrow donors. The study's findings and limits: Most sequenced TCRs were rare (though some public TCRs occurred in many donors). The study reported that TCR beta sequences accurately predicted HLA-A and HLA-B alleles in most subjects.

The V gene's germline CDR1 is MGHRA and CDR2 YSYEKL. This CDR3 contains 15 residues. Losses at the gene ends were 4 bases for V and 5 bases for J; bases not matched to a gene: 10. Both 60 Vbeta primers and 13 Jbeta primers went into the PCR. TCRdb's copy holds only in-frame clones and misses some; the assay was immunoSEQ multiplex PCR. The sample yields under 200,000 clones, approximately 71% seen once. The rearrangement links TRBV4-1 to TRBJ1-1, with 7 positions matching TRBD1. The TCR originated in a girl between 5 and 17 years old in good health and CMV-seronegative. Sequenced material: PBMCs. The CDR3 sequence: CASSLRTGVGTEAFF. CDR3 in DNA: TGCGCCAGCAGCCTAAGAACAGGGGTGGGAACTGAAGCTTTCTTT.